The T cell receptor (beta chain) described here comes from a study of cytomegalovirus exposure and HLA in healthy donors. Germline assignment: CDR1 SQVTM and CDR2 ANQGSEA. V was pared by 6 bases and J by 1 base, with 5 bases of the junction left unmatched. There are 14 residues in the CDR3. As concerns this clone: The antigen remains undetermined.

Findings of the study overall: In vitro, a few CMV-associated chains proved specific for CMV antigens.

Primers: 60 Vbeta forward and 13 Jbeta reverse. TCRdb keeps only in-frame clones here, not all; method: immunoSEQ multiplex PCR. The sample consists of approximately 190,000 clones, 81% of them appearing once. The TCR originated in a man in his fifties or sixties in good health and CMV-seronegative. V is TRBV29-1 and J is TRBJ2-7; 11 bases match TRBD1. Sequenced sample: PBMCs. This CDR3 is CSVPGQGASYEQYF. CDR3 sequence (DNA): TGCAGCGTGCCCGGACAGGGGGCATCCTACGAGCAGTACTTC.